A single sample gave rise to the 12 T cell receptor beta chains below, sequenced in a study of somatic mutations in cytotoxic T cells in rheumatoid arthritis. The method was immunoSEQ multiplex PCR; TCRdb's version includes in-frame clones alone and lacks a portion of them. The data hold 15,000 to 20,000 clones, with roughly 82% observed a single time. The source material was CD8+ T cells sorted from blood. These receptors were obtained from a woman aged 50 to 65 in good health.

The chain carries TRBV5-6 and TRBJ2-1; D remains ambiguous. Trimming took 2 bases from V and 0 from J, leaving 6 bases between them. Per the germline V gene, CDR1 is SGHDT and CDR2 is YYEEEE. The CDR3 sequence is 14 residues long. DNA of the CDR3: TGTGCCAGCAGCTTCGGAAGCTCCTACAATGAGCAGTTCTTC. It translates to CASSFGSSYNEQFF.

This chain connects TRBV19 to TRBJ2-7; no clear D gene. V gave up 3 bases and J gave up 6 bases, with 12 bases separating them. The CDR3 has 13 amino acids. From germline, CDR1 is LNHDA and CDR2 SQIVND (reference sequence). DNA of the CDR3: TGTGCCAGTAGTATGTCGGCCGGTCCCGAGCAGTACTTC. Translation: CASSMSAGPEQYF.

This chain connects TRBV4-3 to TRBJ2-6; D gene unclear. Deletions cut 0 bases from V and 0 bases from J, with 6 bases between. The CDR3 runs 16 residues. Germline lookup yields CDR1 LGHNA and CDR2 YSLEER. CDR3 nucleotide sequence: TGCGCCAGCAGCCAAGATTGGAGCTCTGGGGCCAACGTCCTGACTTTC. Residues: CASSQDWSSGANVLTF.

With regard to this clone: Other DNA sequences in the sample encode the same CDR3. The V gene is TRBV9, the J gene TRBJ2-1; D is uncertain. The ends were cut back, 0 bases at V and 2 bases at J, with 9 bases in the middle. Germline-derived CDR1 and CDR2 are SGDLS and YYNGEE. The CDR3 covers 15 residues. Written as DNA, the CDR3 is TGTGCCAGCAGCGTAGGATTAGCAGCCTACAATGAGCAGTTCTTC. Its protein is CASSVGLAAYNEQFF.

By share, this clone counts as medium-sized (0.01 to 0.1%). The chain links TRBV6-1 to TRBJ1-1, with unresolved D. CDR1 is MNHNS, CDR2 SASEGT, per germline. Trimming took 4 bases from V and 7 from J, leaving 10 bases between them. This CDR3 is built from 12 residues. This chain's CDR3 is CASSGGEGEAFF. The CDR3 coding sequence is TGTGCCAGCAGTGGCGGAGAGGGTGAAGCTTTCTTT.

The genes are TRBV4-1 and TRBJ2-7; TRBD1 aligns across 8 bases. CDR3 length equals 14 residues. Germline V gene data show CDR1 as MGHRA and CDR2 as YSYEKL. The junction had 3 bases not matched to a gene; V was cut back by 1 base and J by 4 bases. CDR3 loop: CASSQAGTGYEQYF. DNA for the CDR3: TGCGCCAGCAGCCAAGCCGGGACAGGTTACGAGCAGTACTTC.

V and J are TRBV30 and TRBJ2-1; D is unclear. Trimming removed 3 bases from V and 4 bases from J, with 7 bases in between. In germline, CDR1 is GTSNPN, CDR2 SVGIG (reference sequence). CDR3 length equals 12 residues. CDR3 nucleotide sequence: TGTGCCTGGAGCATCTCGTACAATGAGCAGTTCTTC. It encodes CAWSISYNEQFF.

V gene TRBV25-1 combines with J gene TRBJ2-5, with D perhaps TRBD2 (5 bases). CDR1 MGHDK and CDR2 SYGVNS come from the germline V gene. V was clipped by 3 bases and J by 5 bases, with 19 bases between them. This CDR3 has 16 residues. CDR3 sequence: CASSDRRGPDSETQYF. The CDR3 DNA sequence: TGTGCCAGCAGTGATCGTCGGGGTCCCGATTCGGAGACCCAGTACTTC.

Written as DNA, the CDR3 is TGCGCCAGCAGCCAGACCGGGACAGTTAGCAATCAGCCCCAGCATTTT. It translates to CASSQTGTVSNQPQHF. The J gene is TRBJ1-5, the V gene TRBV4-1; 7 bases agree with TRBD1. The germline V gene encodes CDR1 MGHRA and CDR2 YSYEKL. V lost 3 bases to trimming and J lost 0 bases; unmatched junction nucleotides: 5. This CDR3 comprises 16 residues.

V gene TRBV27 combines with J gene TRBJ2-5; D remains unclear. Between the trimmed V and J ends, which lost 7 bases and 5 bases, there was a span of 14 bases. The CDR3 length is 13 residues. Germline V gene data show CDR1 as MNHEY and CDR2 as SMNVEV (reference sequence). The CDR3 sequence is CASKAQGWETQYF. The CDR3 DNA reads TGTGCCAGCAAGGCCCAAGGATGGGAGACCCAGTACTTC.

V usage is TRBV20-1 and J usage is TRBJ1-2, with no clear D. V shed 1 base and J shed 7 bases, with 7 bases lying between them. CDR3 length: 11 amino acids. Germline V gene lookup returns CDR1 DFQATT and CDR2 SNEGSKA (reference sequence). CDR3 in amino acids: CSARVTGGYTF. The DNA for the CDR3 is TGCAGTGCTAGAGTAACGGGTGGCTACACCTTC.

This clone was detected only once. The chain recombines TRBV7-9 with TRBJ2-3; no clear D gene. CDR3 length: 13 residues. V was cut by 3 bases and J by 0 bases, with 4 bases left in between. The germline V gene encodes CDR1 SEHNR and CDR2 FQNEAQ (reference sequence). CDR3 DNA: TGTGCCAGCAGCTTGGCAAGCACAGATACGCAGTATTTT. This codes for CASSLASTDTQYF. Using reference TRBV7-9 and TRBJ2-3 for the parts outside the CDR3, the full variable domain is DTGVSQNPRHKITKRGQNVTFRCDPISEHNRLYWYRQTLGQGPEFLTYFQNEAQLEKSRLLSDRFSAERPKGSFSTLEIQRTEQGDSAMYLCASSLASTDTQYFGPGTRLTVL.